The sequence of this T cell receptor beta chain was determined in a study of blood T cell repertoires in COVID-19. For the study at large: From the United States, Italy and Spain came samples of acute and convalescent COVID-19. The cDNA or gDNA used as material had been derived from T cells, B-cell-depleted T cells, or PBMCs.

Sequencing used immunoSEQ multiplex PCR; TCRdb keeps in-frame clones, though not all of them. Among 220,000 or so clones listed, 82% were seen once. Only a few counts were recorded for this clone. Sequencing input: peripheral blood. This receptor was identified in a woman older than 75 with acute or convalescent COVID-19.

The CDR3 reads CASSTDRMNTEAFF. For the CDR3, the DNA is TGCGCCAGCAGCACGGACAGAATGAACACTGAAGCTTTCTTT. This chain links TRBV5-1 with TRBJ1-1; the D gene is possibly TRBD1 (6 bases). The CDR3 contains 14 residues. Trimming left V 4 bases short and J 0 bases short, with 10 bases between. In germline, CDR1 is SGHRS, CDR2 YFSETQ.